The present TCR beta chain was sequenced within a study of blood T cell repertoires in COVID-19. Germline CDR1 MNHEY, CDR2 SVGEGT. The CDR3 extends over 14 amino acids. Trimming left V 5 bases short and J 4 bases short, with 14 bases between. Per the original data handling: Amplification of reference gene primers provided the estimated nucleated cell counts. Libraries were prepared by immunoSEQ multiplex PCR; TCRdb keeps only in-frame clonotypes and omits some of them. D and trimming were read from the DNA, whereas the V and J calls and clone size are those reported in that table. The sample lists around 160,000 clones, more than 75% occurring once.

The chain joins TRBV6-2 or TRBV6-3 to TRBJ1-1; D gene unclear. Input material: peripheral blood. The source of this sequence is a man aged 55 to 70 with active or convalescent COVID-19. The CDR3 DNA reads TGTGCCAGCAGTGAGCTAGGTCGAAGCACTGAAGCTTTCTTT. Protein: CASSELGRSTEAFF.